The source of this T cell receptor (beta chain) is a study of tumor and adjacent non-tumor tissue in lung cancer. Looking at the study overall: Each sample yielded 3.5 million to 4.5 million productive TCRbeta reads on average. The study's findings and limits: Tumor tissue had significantly higher TCR diversity than normal lung.

J was trimmed by 5 bases and V by 0 bases; bases with no gene match: 8. Per the germline V gene, CDR1 is DFQATT and CDR2 is SNEGSKA (reference sequence). This CDR3 has 16 residues. Ten or more counts support this clonotype. As yet, its antigen is unknown. This sample's RNA came from whole unsorted tissue. A modified ARM-PCR protocol with three rounds of nested PCR amplified TCRbeta. TCRdb itself ran the multiplex PCR reads through MiXCR, one entry per CDR3 protein. The sample contains 200,000 or so distinct CDR3 sequences, about 71% of which appear only once. The clonotype originates from a man in his 60s with non-small cell lung cancer. The chain carries TRBV20-1 and TRBJ2-2, with 8 bases lining up with TRBD1. Source material: lung tumor tissue. In DNA, the CDR3 is TGCAGTGCTAGAGAGGTGGGACAGGCGATTACCGGGGAGCTGTTTTTT. This translates into CSAREVGQAITGELFF.